This T cell receptor beta chain was identified in a study of shared T cell receptors in the human thymus. The table came from immunoSEQ multiplex PCR; TCRdb's copy has only in-frame clones and leaves some out. This sample has a few hundred thousand clones, with approximately 95% found just once. Sequencing was performed on thymocytes. The origin of this receptor is a human donor.

CDR3 region: CASSLRRSSTDTQYF. In DNA form, the CDR3 reads TGTGCCAGCAGCTTAAGGCGGAGTAGCACAGATACGCAGTATTTT. The V gene is TRBV7-3, the J gene TRBJ2-3; unclear D gene. The CDR3 extends over 15 amino acids. The ends were cut back, 1 base at V and 0 bases at J, with 8 bases in the middle. Germline assignment: CDR1 SGHTA and CDR2 FQGTGA. The whole variable domain, filled in from reference TRBV7-3 and TRBJ2-3, reads GAGVSQTPSNKVTEKGKYVELRCDPISGHTALYWYRQSLGQGPEFLIYFQGTGAADDSGLPNDRFFAVRPEGSVSTLKIQRTERGDSAVYLCASSLRRSSTDTQYFGPGTRLTVL.